Listed below are T cell receptor beta chains from one sample, sequenced in a study of shared clonotypes between healthy human individuals. Assay used: immunoSEQ multiplex PCR; TCRdb lists only in-frame clones, some missing. The data show more than 80,000 clones, under 80% seen once. Sequences were obtained from memory CD8+ T cells sorted from blood. The receptor set was obtained from a young man in good health. Both conserved end residues are part of each CDR3. The D gene is left open where the match is weak. Not every row has a clone size; where given, it reads once, few, many or a size class.

>TRBJ2-5|many|TRBV7-2|NA
TGTGCCAGCAGCTTAAGGGGGGGAGCTGTAGAGACCCAGTACTTC
CASSLRGGAVETQYF
>TRBJ1-3|few|TRBV25-1|NA
TGTGCCAGCAGCAGGGAACCTGGAAACACCATATATTTT
CASSREPGNTIYF
>TRBJ2-2|NA|TRBV28|NA
TGTGCCAGCAGTTTGTCAGTAACGAACACCGGGGAGCTGTTTTTT
CASSLSVTNTGELFF
>TRBJ2-4|NA|TRBV5-1|TRBD1
TGCGCCAGCAGCGCGGGACAGGCGAACATTCAGTACTTC
CASSAGQANIQYF
>TRBJ2-1|NA|TRBV5-4|NA
TGTGCCAGCAGCGGTGGTCCGGCCTACAATGAGCAGTTCTTC
CASSGGPAYNEQFF
>TRBJ1-1|many|TRBV9|TRBD1
TGTGCCAGCAGCGTAGAGGGGGCTGCAACTGAAGCTTTCTTT
CASSVEGAATEAFF
>TRBJ1-1|NA|TRBV7-2|TRBD1
TGTGCCAGCAGCCCGAGGAAGACAGGGATTAACACTGAAGCTTTCTTT
CASSPRKTGINTEAFF
>TRBJ2-1|NA|TRBV18|TRBD2
TGTGCCAGCTCAAGGCCTAGCGGGAGCGGCTATGAGCAGTTCTTC
CASSRPSGSGYEQFF
>TRBJ2-1|NA|TRBV28|TRBD1
TGTGCCAGCAGTACCGGGACAGGTTTTGTGCAGTTCTTC
CASSTGTGFVQFF
>TRBJ2-1|NA|TRBV18|NA
TGTGCCAGCTCACCGACGCCTTGGGGGCCCGATGACAATGAGCAGTTCTTC
CASSPTPWGPDDNEQFF
>TRBJ2-5|NA|TRBV18|NA
TGTGCCAGCTCACCGGCGAAGGGGCTAGGGGAGACCCAGTACTTC
CASSPAKGLGETQYF
>TRBJ2-3|NA|TRBV5-1|NA
TGCGCCAGCAGCTTGGACGGAACTAGCACAGATACGCAGTATTTT
CASSLDGTSTDTQYF